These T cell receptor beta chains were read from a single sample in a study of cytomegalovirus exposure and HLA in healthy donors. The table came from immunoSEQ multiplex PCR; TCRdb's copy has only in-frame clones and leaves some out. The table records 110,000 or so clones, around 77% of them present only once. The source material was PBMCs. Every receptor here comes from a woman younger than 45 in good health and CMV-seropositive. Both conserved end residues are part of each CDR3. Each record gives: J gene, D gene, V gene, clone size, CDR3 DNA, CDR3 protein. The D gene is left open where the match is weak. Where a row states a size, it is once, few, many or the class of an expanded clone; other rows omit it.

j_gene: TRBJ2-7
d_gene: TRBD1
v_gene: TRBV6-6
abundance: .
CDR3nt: TGTGCCAGCAGTTACTCGATGACAGGGGGCTCGTACGAGCAGTACTTC
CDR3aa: CASSYSMTGGSYEQYF

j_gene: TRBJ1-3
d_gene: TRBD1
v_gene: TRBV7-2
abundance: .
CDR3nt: TGTGCCAGCAGCTCTGACAGGGTTGCGGACACCATATATTTT
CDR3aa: CASSSDRVADTIYF

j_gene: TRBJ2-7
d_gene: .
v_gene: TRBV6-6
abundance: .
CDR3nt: TGTGCCAGCAGTCTAAAGATCGGGGGCGAGCAGTACTTC
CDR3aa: CASSLKIGGEQYF

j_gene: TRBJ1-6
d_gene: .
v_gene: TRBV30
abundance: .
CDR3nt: TGTGCCTGGAGTGGGGGGCCCCCAGGGAATTCACCCCTCCACTTT
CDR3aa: CAWSGGPPGNSPLHF

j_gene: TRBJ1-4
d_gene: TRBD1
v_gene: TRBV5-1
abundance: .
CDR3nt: TGCGCCAGCAGCTTAGGGACAGCAACTAATGAAAAACTGTTTTTT
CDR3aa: CASSLGTATNEKLFF

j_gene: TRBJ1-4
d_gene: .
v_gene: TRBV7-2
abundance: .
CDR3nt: TGTGCCAGCAGCTTATTGGGCGGGAATGAAAAACTGTTTTTT
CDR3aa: CASSLLGGNEKLFF

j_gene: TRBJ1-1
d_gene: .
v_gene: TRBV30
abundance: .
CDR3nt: TGTGCCTGGGGTAAGGGGCACACTGAAGCTTTCTTT
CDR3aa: CAWGKGHTEAFF

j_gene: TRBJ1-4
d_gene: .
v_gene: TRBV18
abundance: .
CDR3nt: TGTGCCAGCTCACCAGGGCAAACTAATGAAAAACTGTTTTTT
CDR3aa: CASSPGQTNEKLFF

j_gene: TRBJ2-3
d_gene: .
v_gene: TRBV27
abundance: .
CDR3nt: TGTGCCAGCAGTTCAGTTTACGGGGATACGCAGTATTTT
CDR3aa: CASSSVYGDTQYF

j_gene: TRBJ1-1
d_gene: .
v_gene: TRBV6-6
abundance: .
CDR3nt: TGTGCCAGCGGGAGCAGTTCGAACACTGAAGCTTTCTTT
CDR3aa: CASGSSSNTEAFF

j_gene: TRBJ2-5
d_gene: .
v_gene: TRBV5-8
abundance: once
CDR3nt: TGTGCCAGCAGCTTCGGGGGTAGCGGCCAAGAGACCCAGTACTTC
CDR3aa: CASSFGGSGQETQYF

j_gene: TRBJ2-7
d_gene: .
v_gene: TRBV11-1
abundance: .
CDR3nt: TGTGCCAGCAGCCTGAGACGGGATTCCTACGAGCAGTACTTC
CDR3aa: CASSLRRDSYEQYF

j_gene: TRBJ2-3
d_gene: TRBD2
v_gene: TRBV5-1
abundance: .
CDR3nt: TGCGCCAGCAGCTTTGGAGGACTAGCGGGAGGGGGAGGGGATACGCAGTATTTT
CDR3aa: CASSFGGLAGGGGDTQYF

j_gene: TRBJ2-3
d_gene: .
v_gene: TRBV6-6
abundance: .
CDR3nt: TGTGCCAGCAGTTTAGTCGGGGAGGGCACAGATACGCAGTATTTT
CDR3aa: CASSLVGEGTDTQYF

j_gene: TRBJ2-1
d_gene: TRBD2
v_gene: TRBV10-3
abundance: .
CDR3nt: TGTGCCTCGGAGGCGGGGGGGGACTACAATGAGCAGTTCTTC
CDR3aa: CASEAGGDYNEQFF

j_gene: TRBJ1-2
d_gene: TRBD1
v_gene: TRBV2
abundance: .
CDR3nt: TGTGCCAGCACCGGACAGGGGGGAAACTATGGCTACACCTTC
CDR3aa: CASTGQGGNYGYTF

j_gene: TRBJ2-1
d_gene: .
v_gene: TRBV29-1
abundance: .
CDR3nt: TGCAGCATTAACTTCGGACTAATCAATGAGCAGTTCTTC
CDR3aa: CSINFGLINEQFF

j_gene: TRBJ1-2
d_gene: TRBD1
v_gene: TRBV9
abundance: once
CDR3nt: TGTGCCAGCAGCAATAGACAGGGGGGCTATGGCTACACCTTC
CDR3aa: CASSNRQGGYGYTF

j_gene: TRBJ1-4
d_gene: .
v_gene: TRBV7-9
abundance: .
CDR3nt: TGTGCCAGCAGCTTAAACCCCGACAGAACTAATGAAAAACTGTTTTTT
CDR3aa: CASSLNPDRTNEKLFF

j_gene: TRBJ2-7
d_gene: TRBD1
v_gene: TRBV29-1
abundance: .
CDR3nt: TGCAGCGTTGAGTCGCGGGACAGGGGTTACAACGAGCAGTACTTC
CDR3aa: CSVESRDRGYNEQYF

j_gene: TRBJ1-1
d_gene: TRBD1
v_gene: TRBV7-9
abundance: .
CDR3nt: TGTGCCAGCAGCCGGACAGGGGACACTGAAGCTTTCTTT
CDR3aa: CASSRTGDTEAFF

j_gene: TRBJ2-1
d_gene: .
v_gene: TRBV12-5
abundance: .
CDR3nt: TGTGCTAGTGGCCTTAACAATGAGCAGTTCTTC
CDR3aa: CASGLNNEQFF

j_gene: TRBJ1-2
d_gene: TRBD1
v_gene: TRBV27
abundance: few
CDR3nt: TGTGCCAGCACCGATACGGGACAGGGAGGCTATGGCTACACCTTC
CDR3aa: CASTDTGQGGYGYTF

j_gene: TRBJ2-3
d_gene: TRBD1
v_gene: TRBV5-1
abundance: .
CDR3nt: TGCGCCAGCAGCTTGTGGACAGGCACAGGAGATACGCAGTATTTT
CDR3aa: CASSLWTGTGDTQYF

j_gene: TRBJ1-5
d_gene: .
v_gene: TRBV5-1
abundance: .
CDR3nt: TGCGCCAGCAGCTTGGGTCCGGGAGGAAACGGGCAGCCCCAGCATTTT
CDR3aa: CASSLGPGGNGQPQHF

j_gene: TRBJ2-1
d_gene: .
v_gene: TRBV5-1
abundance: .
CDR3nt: TGCGCCAGCAGCCTCCGGAACCCCTCCAGCCCCGCCCGGGGCAATGAGCAGTTCTTC
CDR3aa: CASSLRNPSSPARGNEQFF

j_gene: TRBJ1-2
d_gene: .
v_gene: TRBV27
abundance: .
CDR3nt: TGTGCCAGCAGTTCACCGGCGGGCGGCTTCTATGGCTACACCTTC
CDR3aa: CASSSPAGGFYGYTF

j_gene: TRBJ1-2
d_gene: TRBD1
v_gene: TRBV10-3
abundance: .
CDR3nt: TGTGCCATCAGTGAGGCCCCACACAGGGGGAATGGCTACACCTTC
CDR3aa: CAISEAPHRGNGYTF

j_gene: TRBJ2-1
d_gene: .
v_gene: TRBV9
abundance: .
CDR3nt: TGTGCCAGCAGCGTAGGGGAGACTGAGCAGTTCTTC
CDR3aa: CASSVGETEQFF

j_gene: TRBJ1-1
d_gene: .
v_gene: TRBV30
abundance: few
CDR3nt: TGTGCCTGGAGCGAGCGGGGATTCGGAGCTTTCTTT
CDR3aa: CAWSERGFGAFF

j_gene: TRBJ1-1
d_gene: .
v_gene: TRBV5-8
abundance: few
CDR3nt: TGTGCCAGCAGCCCCAGGGCGTTGAACACTGAAGCTTTCTTT
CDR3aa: CASSPRALNTEAFF

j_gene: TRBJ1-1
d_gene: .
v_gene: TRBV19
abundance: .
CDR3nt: TGTGCCAGTATTCGGGGGGCTATGCTGAACACTGAAGCTTTCTTT
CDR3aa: CASIRGAMLNTEAFF

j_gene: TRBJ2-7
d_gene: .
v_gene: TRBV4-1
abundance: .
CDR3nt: TGCGCCAGCAGCCAATCAGGCGAGCAGTACTTC
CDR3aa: CASSQSGEQYF

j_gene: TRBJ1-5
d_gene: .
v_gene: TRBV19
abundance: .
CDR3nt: TGTGCCAGTAGCGGACAGCTTAATAGCAATCAGCCCCAGCATTTT
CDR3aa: CASSGQLNSNQPQHF

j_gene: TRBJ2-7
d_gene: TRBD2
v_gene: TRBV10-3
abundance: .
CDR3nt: TGTGCCACCACCGGGACTACAAACTACGAGCAGTACTTC
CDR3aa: CATTGTTNYEQYF

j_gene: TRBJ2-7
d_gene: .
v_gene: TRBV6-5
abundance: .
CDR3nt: TGTGCCAGCAGTTACTCCGGGACAGCGGGCGACGAGCAGTACTTC
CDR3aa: CASSYSGTAGDEQYF